This T cell receptor (beta chain) was identified during a study of blood T cell repertoires in COVID-19. This clone was seen only once. The germline gives CDR1 KGHSH, CDR2 LQKENI. CDR3 length: 14 amino acids. Between the trimmed V and J ends, which lost 6 bases and 5 bases, there was a span of 17 bases. As originally analysed: Nucleated cell number was recorded as an estimate derived from reference gene primer amplification. Profiling relied on immunoSEQ multiplex PCR, and the TCRdb table lists in-frame clones only, not all of them. V, J and clone size were drawn from that table, and D and trimming were deduced from the DNA. This sample has 300,000 to 500,000 clones, with approximately 85% found just once.

This receptor was obtained from a woman aged 40 to 49 with acute COVID-19. V and J are TRBV18 and TRBJ2-7, with D possibly TRBD2 on 5 matching bases. Material for sequencing was PBMCs or T cells enriched from blood (not recorded which). The CDR3 loop reads CASSPIDRRDEQYF. The CDR3, as DNA: TGTGCCAGCTCCCCTATAGATCGGCGGGACGAGCAGTACTTC.